The entry that follows covers one TCR beta chain sequence. Profiling relied on immunoSEQ multiplex PCR, and the TCRdb table lists in-frame clones only, not all of them. The sample includes 75,000 to 90,000 clones, around nine tenths of them seen just once. CDR3 size: 14 residues. Germline assignment: CDR1 LNHDA and CDR2 SQIVND (reference sequence). The trim removed 2 bases at V and 8 bases at J, leaving 3 bases unmatched. The data are from a study of T cell changes during pregnancy in multiple sclerosis. This clonotype originated in a female donor with multiple sclerosis, enrolled in a pregnancy study. The rearrangement joins TRBV19 to TRBJ1-4; 9 bases match TRBD1. The material sequenced was CD4+ T cells from peripheral blood mononuclear cells, taken before pregnancy. CDR3 nucleotide sequence: TGTGCCAGTAGTATAACAGGGGGCACGGAAAAACTGTTTTTT. This gives the protein CASSITGGTEKLFF.